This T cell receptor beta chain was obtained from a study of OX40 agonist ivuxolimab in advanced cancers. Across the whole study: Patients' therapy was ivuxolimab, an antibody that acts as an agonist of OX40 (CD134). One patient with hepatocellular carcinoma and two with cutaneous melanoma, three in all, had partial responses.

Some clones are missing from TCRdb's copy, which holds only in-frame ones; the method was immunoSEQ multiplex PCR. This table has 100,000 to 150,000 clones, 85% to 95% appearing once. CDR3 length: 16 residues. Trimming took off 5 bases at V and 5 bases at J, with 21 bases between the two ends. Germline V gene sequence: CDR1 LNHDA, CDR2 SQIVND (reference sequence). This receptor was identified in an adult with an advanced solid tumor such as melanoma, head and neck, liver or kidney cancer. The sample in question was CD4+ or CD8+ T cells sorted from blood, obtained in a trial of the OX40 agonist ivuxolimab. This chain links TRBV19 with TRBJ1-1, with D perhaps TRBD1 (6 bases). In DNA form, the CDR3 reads TGTGCCAGTAGTCCCCTGATAGGCAGGGGTGGAACTGAAGCTTTCTTT. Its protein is CASSPLIGRGGTEAFF.